The 5 T cell receptor beta chains listed next were all sequenced from one sample in a study of T cells in Graves' hyperthyroidism and ophthalmopathy. Authors of the study amplified TCR beta CDR3 regions from RNA transcripts. The TCR CDR3 was amplified in a first-round RT-PCR using the HTBI primer set. TCRdb independently ran MiXCR on the multiplex PCR reads; one entry per CDR3 protein. The table has hundreds of thousands of distinct CDR3 sequences, 15% to 20% seen once. Material for sequencing was blood. The receptors originated from a woman aged 18 to 35 with Graves' ophthalmopathy.

This clonotype has a count of ten or more. V is TRBV7-9 and J is TRBJ2-1, with a possible D match to TRBD1 (6 bases). The CDR3 runs to 15 residues. V lost 4 bases and J lost 8, with 18 bases in between. CDR1 is SEHNR and CDR2 is FQNEAQ in the germline V gene (reference sequence). CDR3 nucleotides: TGTGCCAGCAGCTCGCGCGCAGGGGTATCCGATGAGCAGTTCTTC. Protein product: CASSSRAGVSDEQFF.

The sample holds many counts of this clonotype. J is TRBJ2-3 and V is TRBV28; 11 bases align to TRBD2. The CDR3 has 16 residues. Germline CDR1 reads MDHEN; CDR2 reads SYDVKM. Trimming took 5 bases from V and 7 from J; bases not matched to a gene: 11. Written as DNA, the CDR3 is TGTGCCAGCAGTCAGATTGGGACTAGCGGAGAGTATACGCAGTATTTT. It specifies CASSQIGTSGEYTQYF.

This clonotype was seen a few times. The chain employs TRBV12-3 or TRBV12-4 and TRBJ2-2, with D perhaps TRBD2 (5 bases). CDR3 length equals 17 residues. Trimming removed 4 bases at V and 0 bases at J, with 15 bases between. CDR3 amino acids: CASSSTGLPANTGELFF. CDR3 DNA sequence: TGTGCCAGCAGTTCGACCGGACTTCCCGCGAACACCGGGGAGCTGTTTTTT.

The chain employs TRBV5-6 and TRBJ2-3, with TRBD2 matching over 13 bases. The V gene's germline CDR1 is SGHDT and CDR2 YYEEEE. The CDR3 length is 17 residues. V gave up 3 bases and J gave up 8 bases; unmatched junction bases: 12. The CDR3 loop is CASSWDTSGRARGTQYF. The CDR3 DNA follows: TGTGCCAGCAGCTGGGATACTAGCGGGAGGGCCAGGGGTACGCAGTATTTT.

V gene TRBV30 combines with J gene TRBJ2-7; D is uncertain. CDR3 length equals 12 residues. Trimming shortened V by 2 bases and J by 5 bases, and 10 bases separated the two germline ends. Germline V lookup: CDR1 GTSNPN, CDR2 SVGIG (reference sequence). The CDR3, as DNA: TGTGCCTGGAGTCGAGAGGCCCACGAGCAGTACTTC. The encoded protein is CAWSREAHEQYF. The full variable domain, its missing parts supplied by reference TRBV30 and TRBJ2-7, is SQTIHQWPATLVQPVGSPLSLECTVEGTSNPNLYWYRQAAGRGLQLLFYSVGIGQISSEVPQNLSASRPQDRQFILSSKKLLLSDSGFYLCAWSREAHEQYFGPGTRLTVT.